This T cell receptor beta chain was recovered during a study of Ad26.COV2.S vaccination and SARS-CoV-2 variants. Study-wide findings and caveats: Vaccine and placebo groups showed comparable non-spike TCR breadth. Breadth, reportedly substantial, characterized the spike-specific CD8+ and CD4+ T cell responses after vaccination.

Treatment denoted: approximately 18 received Ad26.COV2.S at low or high dose, single or two shots; several received placebo; per-sample allocation not given. Material that was analyzed had been drawn on day 63 after the first vaccine or placebo injection. Clones were sequenced by immunoSEQ multiplex PCR, and TCRdb holds only the in-frame ones, with some missing. Of around 300,000 clones listed, 75% to 90% are singletons. This clone was detected once. No antigen is known for it. V lost 3 bases and J lost 3; bases outside the gene matches: 8. In germline, CDR1 is SNHLY, CDR2 FYNNEI. The CDR3 runs 15 residues.

The chain recombines TRBV2 with TRBJ2-7; TRBD2 matches 7 bases. This sequence originates from a person between 18 and 65 years old who received the Ad26.COV2.S COVID-19 vaccine or a placebo. Sample: peripheral blood, taken in a trial of Ad26.COV2.S vaccine versus placebo. The DNA for the CDR3 is TGTGCCAGCAGTGAGAAGGCTAGCGGATTCTACGAGCAGTACTTC. Translating it yields CASSEKASGFYEQYF.